This T cell receptor (beta chain) was retrieved from a study of blood T cell repertoires in COVID-19. TCRdb keeps only in-frame clones here, not all; method: immunoSEQ multiplex PCR. The sample contains roughly 200,000 clones, roughly 83% of which appear only once. This CDR3 is built from 15 residues. V lost 1 base and J lost 7; bases outside the gene matches: 8. From germline, CDR1 is SGHDN and CDR2 FVKESK. V is TRBV14 and J is TRBJ1-1; 8 nucleotides agree with TRBD1. The source material was peripheral blood. The receptor comes from a man aged 40-49 years with acute or convalescent COVID-19. This CDR3 reads CASSQGGQGPYEAFF. In nucleotides, the CDR3 is TGTGCCAGCAGCCAAGGAGGACAGGGCCCTTATGAAGCTTTCTTT.